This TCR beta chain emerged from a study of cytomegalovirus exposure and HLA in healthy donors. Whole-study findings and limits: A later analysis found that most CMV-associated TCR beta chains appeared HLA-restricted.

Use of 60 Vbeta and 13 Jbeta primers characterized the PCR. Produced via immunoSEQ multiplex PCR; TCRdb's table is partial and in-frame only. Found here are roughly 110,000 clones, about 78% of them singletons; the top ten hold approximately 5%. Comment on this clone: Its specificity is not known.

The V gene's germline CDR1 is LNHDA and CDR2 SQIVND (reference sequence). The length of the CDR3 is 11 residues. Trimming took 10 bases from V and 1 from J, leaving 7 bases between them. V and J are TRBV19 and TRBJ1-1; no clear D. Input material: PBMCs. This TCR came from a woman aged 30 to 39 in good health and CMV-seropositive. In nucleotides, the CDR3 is TGTGCCACCCTGTCGAACACTGAAGCTTTCTTT. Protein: CATLSNTEAFF.